What follows are 23 T cell receptor beta chains derived from one specimen sequenced in a study of Graves' ophthalmopathy and Graves' hyperthyroidism. Scientists amplified the TCR beta CDR3 regions from RNA transcripts. The workflow started with a first-round RT-PCR run with HTBI primers and then moved on to a second-round multiplex PCR. TCRdb analysed the multiplex PCR reads with MiXCR anew, one entry per CDR3 protein. The profile shows hundreds of thousands of distinct CDR3 sequences, about 41% of them singletons. Sequencing was carried out using peripheral blood. These receptors all come from an adult man with Graves' ophthalmopathy.

The chain recombines TRBV25-1 with TRBJ2-6; 7 bases are shared with TRBD1. With V trimmed by 8 bases and J by 0 bases, 16 bases remained unmatched. The CDR3 is made up of 19 amino acids. Germline assignment: CDR1 MGHDK and CDR2 SYGVNS. The CDR3 region is CASSPARGTTSSGANVLTF. CDR3 in DNA: TGTGCCAGCTCACCGGCCAGGGGGACAACGAGCTCTGGGGCCAACGTCCTGACTTTC. Filled out from reference TRBV25-1 and TRBJ2-6, the complete variable domain reads EADIYQTPRYLVIGTGKKITLECSQTMGHDKMYWYQQDPGMELHLIHYSYGVNSTEKGDLSSESTVSRIRTEHFPLTLESARPSHTSQYLCASSPARGTTSSGANVLTFGAGSRLTVL.

On this clonotype: This may stem from a read error, because a much larger clone lies one nucleotide away. This chain joins TRBV10-3 and TRBJ2-5; 8 nucleotides agree with TRBD1. The CDR3 length is 14 residues. Germline trimming cut 5 bases from V and 2 bases from J; bases unmatched to any gene: 4. Germline assignment: CDR1 ENHRY and CDR2 SYGVKD. The CDR3 sequence: CAISRGTGQETQYF. The DNA for the CDR3 is TGTGCCATCAGTAGGGGGACAGGACAAGAGACCCAGTACTTC.

The V call is TRBV10-3, the J call TRBJ2-7; TRBD1 matches at 10 bases. V dropped 5 bases and J dropped 1; count of bases not matched to a gene: 2. The germline gives CDR1 ENHRY, CDR2 SYGVKD. The length of the CDR3 is 14 residues. The CDR3 DNA reads as TGTGCCATCAGTAAGGACAGGGGGTCCTACGAGCAGTACTTC. As protein: CAISKDRGSYEQYF.

This clonotype has a handful of counts. The chain employs TRBV2 and TRBJ1-1, with 7 bases aligning to TRBD1. The V gene's germline CDR1 is SNHLY and CDR2 FYNNEI. Trimming took 11 bases from V and 11 from J; bases not matched to a gene: 23. This CDR3 has 15 amino acids. CDR3 bases: TGTGCCTGGAGGCCAAAGTCGCCAGGGGGTCCCACCGCTTTCTTT. Amino acids: CAWRPKSPGGPTAFF.

At least ten counts were recorded for this clonotype. The chain combines TRBV7-8 with TRBJ2-7, with 14 bases matching TRBD2. The V gene end was trimmed by 3 bases and the J gene end by 2 bases; junction bases not matched to a gene: 12. The CDR3 runs to 19 residues. Looked up from germline, CDR1 is SGHVS and CDR2 is FQNEAQ. The CDR3 sequence: CASSLGLAGELEGTYEQYF. CDR3 sequence (DNA): TGTGCCAGCAGCTTGGGACTAGCGGGAGAGCTGGAGGGGACCTACGAGCAGTACTTC.

The chain joins TRBV12-3 or TRBV12-4 to TRBJ2-7; D possibly corresponds to TRBD2 (5 bases). CDR3 size: 14 residues. V lost 6 bases and J lost 3, with 15 bases in between. CDR3 amino acids: CASRLGGLRYEQYF. The CDR3 bases are TGTGCCAGCAGACTAGGCGGACTCCGCTACGAGCAGTACTTC.

About this clonotype: A much larger clone sits a single nucleotide away, making a read error possible. The chain links TRBV5-1 to TRBJ1-1; D ambiguous. The germline V gene encodes CDR1 SGHRS and CDR2 YFSETQ. The CDR3 contains 15 residues. Trimming removed 1 base from V and 3 bases from J, with 13 bases in between. CDR3 sequence (DNA): TGCGCCAGCAGCTTGACCGGGCGTGCGGACACTGAAGCTTTCTTT. Protein product: CASSLTGRADTEAFF.

The J gene is TRBJ2-2, the V gene TRBV7-6, with TRBD2 matching 7 bases. V lost 5 bases to trimming and J lost 7 bases; unmatched junction nucleotides: 4. The CDR3 has 13 residues. In germline, CDR1 is SGHVS, CDR2 FNYEAQ. The CDR3 nucleotides are TGTGCCAGCAGCGGGCGGGGGTTCGGGGAGCTGTTTTTT. Its translation is CASSGRGFGELFF. The full variable domain, in which reference TRBV7-6 and TRBJ2-2 provide the parts outside the CDR3, is GAGVSQSPRYKVTKRGQDVALRCDPISGHVSLYWYRQALGQGPEFLTYFNYEAQQDKSGLPNDRFSAERPEGSISTLTIQRTEQRDSAMYRCASSGRGFGELFFGEGSRLTVL.

DNA of the CDR3: TGTGCCAGCAGCTTAGACAGGGGCCTCTCTGGAAACACCATATATTTT. This encodes CASSLDRGLSGNTIYF. This chain links TRBV2 with TRBJ1-3, with 8 bases fitting TRBD1. In germline, CDR1 is SNHLY, CDR2 FYNNEI. V gave up 6 bases and J gave up 0 bases; unmatched junction bases: 7. The CDR3 totals 16 residues.

The table lists this clonotype with many counts. V and J are TRBV11-1 and TRBJ2-7; D ambiguous. CDR1 is SGHAT, CDR2 FQDESV, per germline (reference sequence). V lost 5 bases, J lost 6 bases, and 14 bases lay in between. CDR3 length equals 13 residues. The CDR3 sequence is CASSPSDLSEQYF. The CDR3 DNA reads TGTGCCAGCAGCCCTTCCGATCTAAGCGAGCAGTACTTC.

About this clonotype itself: Since a much larger clone is just one base distant, this may be a read error. The rearrangement joins TRBV20-1 to TRBJ2-7, with D uncertain. Germline CDR1 DFQATT, CDR2 SNEGSKA (reference sequence). The CDR3 is 13 residues long. Trimming took 1 base from V and 3 from J, leaving 10 bases between them. The CDR3 is CSARGGAYYEQYF. CDR3 DNA sequence: TGCAGTGCTAGAGGGGGTGCCTACTACGAGCAGTACTTC.

This clonotype was found once. A junction boundary mismatches the germline segment, possibly from a read error. The chain recombines TRBV7-2 with TRBJ2-7, with D tentatively TRBD2 (8 bases). This CDR3 is built from 12 residues. Germline V gene data show CDR1 as SGHTA and CDR2 as FQGNSA. CDR3 sequence (DNA): TGTGCCAGCAGCCAGGGGACAGCGGGGGATCCCTTC. Protein sequence: CASSQGTAGDPF.

This clonotype was seen at least ten times. The chain couples TRBV2 to TRBJ2-7, with D possibly being TRBD2 (6 bases). Germline loops: CDR1 SNHLY, CDR2 FYNNEI. The CDR3 has 13 amino acids. Trimming left V 6 bases short and J 7 bases short, with 16 bases between. The CDR3: CASREREEGEQYF. The CDR3 region has the DNA TGTGCCAGCAGAGAAAGGGAGGAAGGGGAGCAGTACTTC.

This chain joins TRBV10-3 and TRBJ1-2, with D possibly matching TRBD1 (5 bases). V was cut by 5 bases and J by 6 bases, with 13 bases left in between. The CDR3 loop spans 13 amino acids. Per the germline V gene, CDR1 is ENHRY and CDR2 is SYGVKD. In nucleotides, the CDR3 is TGTGCCATCAGTACCGGGGGGGGACATGGCTACACCTTC. Translating it yields CAISTGGGHGYTF.

V is TRBV15 and J is TRBJ1-2, with unresolved D. V was clipped by 1 base and J by 3 bases, with 21 bases between them. Germline V CDR1 and CDR2: LNHNV, YYDKDF (reference sequence). The CDR3 covers 18 residues. The CDR3 DNA reads TGTGCCACCAGCAGAGCCGTGACCGCCTCACTCGGGTACTATGGCTACACCTTC. Translating gives CATSRAVTASLGYYGYTF.

This clonotype showed up just once. The V and J genes are TRBV7-9 and TRBJ1-2; a possible D gene is TRBD1 (6 bases). Germline V gene data show CDR1 as SEHNR and CDR2 as FQNEAQ (reference sequence). V was trimmed by 5 bases and J by 8 bases, leaving 21 bases between them. This CDR3 has 15 amino acids. CDR3 protein: CASSVLGQGRRGYTF. CDR3 DNA sequence: TGTGCCAGCAGCGTACTGGGGCAGGGGCGGCGGGGCTACACCTTC.

Points on this clonotype: This may be a read error: a much more frequent sequence differs by one nucleotide. The chain is built from TRBV12-5 and TRBJ1-1; no reliable D call. The CDR3 totals 12 residues. CDR1 and CDR2 (germline): LGHNT, FRNRAP. The CDR3 loop reads CAGSFYRTEAFF. The CDR3 bases are TGTGCCGGCAGTTTTTACCGCACTGAAGCTTTCTTT.

The chain couples TRBV20-1 to TRBJ1-3; D remains ambiguous. V was cut by 2 bases and J by 0 bases, with 11 bases left in between. Germline CDR1 reads DFQATT; CDR2 reads SNEGSKA (reference sequence). The CDR3 runs 15 residues. CDR3 sequence reads: CSARLFDVSGNTIYF. The DNA of the CDR3 is TGCAGTGCTAGACTCTTTGACGTCTCTGGAAACACCATATATTTT.

V gene TRBV5-5 combines with J gene TRBJ1-6; 7 nucleotides agree with TRBD1. Trimming removed 2 bases from V and 5 bases from J; junction bases left unmatched: 4. The CDR3 extends over 15 amino acids. The germline V gene has CDR1 SGHKS and CDR2 YYEKEE (reference sequence). CDR3 protein: CASSFRGGDNSPLHF. The CDR3 nucleotides read TGTGCCAGCAGCTTCCGAGGGGGCGATAATTCACCCCTCCACTTT.

This clonotype has just a few counts. V gene TRBV6-1 combines with J gene TRBJ1-3, with D perhaps matching TRBD1 (6 bases). CDR3 length: 13 residues. The V gene's germline CDR1 is MNHNS and CDR2 SASEGT. V dropped 4 bases and J dropped 4 bases, with 8 bases sitting between them. CDR3 in DNA: TGTGCCAGCAGTGCAGGGGCCGGAAACACCATATATTTT. It encodes CASSAGAGNTIYF.

In the case of this clonotype: Just one base apart from a much larger clone, this may be a read error. The rearrangement uses TRBV10-3 and TRBJ2-2; a weak D match, TRBD1 (6 bases). The CDR3 has 12 amino acids. V dropped 9 bases and J dropped 4 bases, with 9 bases sitting between them. The germline gives CDR1 ENHRY, CDR2 SYGVKD. CDR3 in amino acids: CAIVRGTGELFF. As DNA, the CDR3 is TGTGCCATTGTCAGGGGCACCGGGGAGCTGTTTTTT.

This clonotype has at least ten counts. The chain has TRBV6-6 and TRBJ1-3; D is uncertain. With 4 bases removed from V and 3 bases from J, the gap between germline ends came to 4 bases. Germline loops: CDR1 MNHNY, CDR2 SVGAGI (reference sequence). There are 12 residues in the CDR3. The CDR3 loop reads CASSSNGNTIYF. CDR3 coding DNA: TGTGCCAGCAGTTCTAATGGAAACACCATATATTTT.

In its sample, this clonotype was seen a few times. The chain carries TRBV7-9 and TRBJ2-5, with 10 bases that match TRBD2. Per the germline V gene, CDR1 is SEHNR and CDR2 is FQNEAQ (reference sequence). V was clipped by 5 bases and J by 2 bases; unmatched bases: 8. This CDR3 comprises 16 residues. The CDR3 spells CASSPGLADRQETQYF. The CDR3 DNA reads TGTGCCAGCAGCCCCGGACTAGCGGATAGACAAGAGACCCAGTACTTC.